This TCR beta chain derives from a study of spatial heterogeneity in lung cancer. Time point given: sample taken at primary tumor resection. Whole RNA from tumor, nontumor lung or frozen PBMC was sequenced unsorted. Losses at the gene ends were 6 bases for V and 10 bases for J; bases not matched to a gene: 6. This CDR3 region has 13 residues. Germline CDR1 reads DFQATT; CDR2 reads SNEGSKA (reference sequence). General study points: Follow-up blood showed ubiquitous expanded tumor TCRs less than blood at resection did.

Many counts were recorded for this clonotype. The target antigen is unknown. In the library, each TCR cDNA molecule bore its own unique molecular identifier. TCRdb reprocessed the 5' RACE reads via MiXCR and lists one record per CDR3 protein. The sample contains 40,000 to 50,000 distinct CDR3 sequences, about an eighth of which appear only once. The chain recombines TRBV20-1 with TRBJ1-6; 10 positions agree with TRBD1. Here the sequenced sample was PBMCs, taken at surgery. This clonotype originated in a male donor with early-stage non-small cell lung cancer. The CDR3 here is CSAVRDRGSPLHF. As DNA, the CDR3 is TGCAGTGCCGTAAGGGACAGGGGCTCACCCCTCCACTTT.